Below, 20 T cell receptor beta chains from the same sample are listed, as sequenced in a study of T cells in Graves' hyperthyroidism and ophthalmopathy. Amplified TCR beta CDR3 regions derived from RNA transcripts. TCR CDR3 underwent first-round RT-PCR with the HTBI primer set. A single record per CDR3 protein comes from TCRdb applying MiXCR to the multiplex PCR reads. The table records around 700,000 distinct CDR3 sequences, 15% to 20% of them present only once. The sample was blood. The receptors were sampled from a woman aged 50 to 60 with Graves' hyperthyroidism that later progressed to Graves' ophthalmopathy.

This clonotype was seen only a few times. The chain is built from TRBV6-1 and TRBJ1-2, with unresolved D. The CDR3 sequence is 12 residues long. The V and J ends lost 7 bases and 8 bases respectively, with 14 bases between them. The germline V gene encodes CDR1 MNHNS and CDR2 SASEGT. CDR3 protein: CASTRDGDGYTF. In DNA form, the CDR3 reads TGTGCCAGCACCCGGGATGGTGACGGCTACACCTTC.

This chain connects TRBV7-8 to TRBJ2-5, with D possibly being TRBD1 or TRBD2 (6 bases each). Germline lookup yields CDR1 SGHVS and CDR2 FQNEAQ. V was trimmed by 5 bases and J by 5 bases, leaving 18 bases between them. The CDR3 runs 15 residues. As DNA, the CDR3 is TGTGCCAGCAGCGTCTGGGGGGCCGGGCAGGAGACCCAGTACTTC. It is translated as CASSVWGAGQETQYF.

This clonotype was counted ten times or more. J is TRBJ1-1 and V is TRBV2; D ambiguous. V shed 4 bases and J shed 0 bases, with 6 bases lying between them. The CDR3 is made up of 13 amino acids. Germline CDR1 and CDR2: SNHLY and FYNNEI. The chain's CDR3 is CASSAGMNTEAFF. CDR3 in DNA: TGTGCCAGCAGTGCGGGGATGAACACTGAAGCTTTCTTT.

The rearrangement joins TRBV12-3 or TRBV12-4 to TRBJ2-4; 7 bases map to TRBD1. V trimming: 5 bases; J trimming: 0 bases; junction bases outside the gene matches: 7. The length of the CDR3 is 16 residues. CDR3 sequence (DNA): TGTGCCAGCAGTAGGGACAGCCTCAAAGCCAAAAACATTCAGTACTTC. It yields the protein CASSRDSLKAKNIQYF.

Ten or more counts support this clonotype. The rearrangement links TRBV7-9 to TRBJ2-1; TRBD2 matches 7 bases. The J segment lost 5 bases and the V segment lost 5 bases, leaving 15 bases of the junction unmatched. The CDR3 sequence is 17 residues long. CDR1 is SEHNR and CDR2 is FQNEAQ in the germline V gene (reference sequence). CDR3 loop: CASSQPSGGKRNNEQFF. DNA for the CDR3: TGTGCCAGCAGCCAACCCTCGGGGGGAAAGCGAAACAATGAGCAGTTCTTC.

There are many counts of this clonotype. The chain recombines TRBV5-4 with TRBJ2-1; 7 positions agree with TRBD1. This CDR3 region has 15 residues. Germline values: CDR1 SGHNT, CDR2 YYREEE (reference sequence). V gave up 4 bases and J gave up 3 bases; unmatched junction bases: 7. The CDR3 bases are TGTGCCAGCAGCCGGCAGGACAGGCTCTACAATGAGCAGTTCTTC. This translates into CASSRQDRLYNEQFF.

This clonotype showed up just a few times. This sequence joins TRBV2 and TRBJ2-1; TRBD1 matches at 7 bases. CDR3 length equals 16 residues. The germline gives CDR1 SNHLY, CDR2 FYNNEI. J lost 2 bases, V lost 5 bases, and 9 bases had no gene match. CDR3 region: CASSSRDRETYNEQFF. The CDR3 DNA reads as TGTGCCAGCAGTTCCCGGGACAGAGAAACCTACAATGAGCAGTTCTTC.

This clonotype was recorded many times. V and J are TRBV20-1 and TRBJ2-7; D is perhaps TRBD1 (5 bases). The CDR3 is 15 amino acids. CDR1 and CDR2 from the germline V gene are DFQATT and SNEGSKA (reference sequence). Trimming shortened V by 1 base and J by 3 bases, and 16 bases separated the two germline ends. CDR3 sequence (DNA): TGCAGTGCTAGAGTCCAGGGCCAGGGCGGCTACGAGCAGTACTTC. This translates into CSARVQGQGGYEQYF.

In its sample, this clonotype was seen many times. The chain recombines TRBV7-6 with TRBJ2-3; D perhaps matches TRBD2 (7 bases). The length of the CDR3 is 15 residues. V was clipped by 1 base and J by 4 bases, with 12 bases between them. Germline lookup yields CDR1 SGHVS and CDR2 FNYEAQ. CDR3 amino acids: CASSLVAGAADTQYF. The DNA of the CDR3 is TGTGCCAGCAGCTTAGTTGCGGGGGCGGCAGATACGCAGTATTTT. Full variable domain (outside the CDR3, taken from reference TRBV7-6 and TRBJ2-3): GAGVSQSPRYKVTKRGQDVALRCDPISGHVSLYWYRQALGQGPEFLTYFNYEAQQDKSGLPNDRFSAERPEGSISTLTIQRTEQRDSAMYRCASSLVAGAADTQYFGPGTRLTVL.

The chain combines TRBV12-5 with TRBJ2-2; D may be TRBD2 (5 bases). The CDR3 totals 15 residues. In germline, CDR1 is LGHNT, CDR2 FRNRAP. V lost 3 bases to trimming and J lost 5 bases, with 13 bases between them. CDR3 in DNA: TGTGCTAGTGGTTTCCTCCTCGGAGGTACCGGGGAGCTGTTTTTT. Translating gives CASGFLLGGTGELFF.

In this sample, this clonotype turned up many times. This chain links TRBV10-3 with TRBJ1-1, with TRBD1 identical over 7 bases. CDR3 size: 15 residues. Germline V gene lookup returns CDR1 ENHRY and CDR2 SYGVKD. After removal of 3 bases from V and 2 bases from J, the junction contained 6 bases not matched to a gene. CDR3 region: CAISDPGTDNTEAFF. Here the CDR3 DNA reads TGTGCCATCAGTGACCCCGGGACAGATAACACTGAAGCTTTCTTT.

V and J are TRBV20-1 and TRBJ2-1; D gene uncertain. Trimming pared 3 bases from V and 3 bases from J, leaving 18 bases between. Looked up from germline, CDR1 is DFQATT and CDR2 is SNEGSKA (reference sequence). This CDR3 has 16 amino acids. Written as DNA, the CDR3 is TGCAGTGCTAGTAAAGGAAGCACTACCGTCTACAATGAGCAGTTCTTC. Translation: CSASKGSTTVYNEQFF.

This clonotype was seen a few times. CDR3 nucleotide sequence: TGCGCCAGCAGCTTGTACAGGGGCACTGAAGCTTTCTTT. Translating it yields CASSLYRGTEAFF. The V and J genes are TRBV5-1 and TRBJ1-1; TRBD1 aligns across 7 bases. Germline loops: CDR1 SGHRS, CDR2 YFSETQ. J gave up 4 bases and V 1 base, and 1 base lay outside the gene matches. The CDR3 covers 13 residues.

The chain combines TRBV6-1 with TRBJ2-7, with D possibly matching TRBD1 (5 bases). Germline V lookup: CDR1 MNHNS, CDR2 SASEGT. The CDR3 has 15 amino acids. Trimming shortened V by 2 bases and J by 1 base, and 12 bases separated the two germline ends. In DNA form, the CDR3 reads TGTGCCAGCAGTGAATCGATTCAGGGATCCTACGAGCAGTACTTC. Residues: CASSESIQGSYEQYF.

This clonotype was seen many times. The chain has TRBV7-3 and TRBJ2-3; perhaps TRBD2 as D (6 bases). Trimming left V 3 bases short and J 0 bases short, with 13 bases between. Germline V CDR1 and CDR2: SGHTA, FQGTGA. CDR3 size: 16 residues. This CDR3 is CASSFGLPLSTDTQYF. CDR3 DNA sequence: TGTGCCAGCAGCTTCGGACTACCCCTTAGCACAGATACGCAGTATTTT.

This clonotype was detected many times. This chain connects TRBV20-1 to TRBJ1-2; D uncertain. The CDR3 covers 15 residues. CDR1 and CDR2 from the germline V gene are DFQATT and SNEGSKA (reference sequence). V was pared by 2 bases and J by 2 bases, with 15 bases between. The CDR3 is CSARPWPGPNYGYTF. The CDR3 nucleotides read TGCAGTGCTAGACCGTGGCCCGGCCCCAACTATGGCTACACCTTC.

The chain has TRBV4-2 and TRBJ1-4, with D perhaps TRBD1 (6 bases). Germline CDR1 and CDR2: LGHNA and YNFKEQ. Deletions cut 0 bases from V and 10 bases from J, with 15 bases between. CDR3 size: 15 residues. CDR3 protein: CASSQDLRRGGKLFF. The CDR3 DNA reads as TGTGCCAGCAGCCAAGATCTCAGGAGGGGGGGAAAACTGTTTTTT.

This clonotype was observed at least ten times. The chain couples TRBV7-3 to TRBJ2-1; D possibly corresponds to TRBD1 (7 bases). V was trimmed by 4 bases and J by 3 bases, leaving 10 bases between them. CDR1 is SGHTA and CDR2 is FQGTGA in the germline V gene. This CDR3 has 14 amino acids. This CDR3 is CASSSQGGYNEQFF. CDR3 coding DNA: TGTGCCAGCAGCTCTCAGGGGGGCTACAATGAGCAGTTCTTC.

This clonotype was detected only once. A much larger clone differs from this one at a single base, so this may be a read error. The chain combines TRBV7-8 with TRBJ2-1, with 11 bases that match TRBD2. The length of the CDR3 is 17 residues. Germline assignment: CDR1 SGHVS and CDR2 FQNEAQ. The CDR3 loop is CASSPSGSGGGYNGQFF. The CDR3 DNA reads TGTGCCAGCAGCCCCTCGGGTAGCGGGGGGGGTTACAATGGGCAGTTCTTC.

There are a few counts of this clonotype. The chain combines TRBV6-5 with TRBJ1-2; D is undetermined. Germline assignment: CDR1 MNHEY and CDR2 SVGAGI. V shed 2 bases and J shed 6 bases, with 13 bases lying between them. The CDR3 contains 14 residues. The CDR3 nucleotides read TGTGCCAGCAGTTACGGGCAGGATCGGCATGGCTACACCTTC. Protein sequence: CASSYGQDRHGYTF.